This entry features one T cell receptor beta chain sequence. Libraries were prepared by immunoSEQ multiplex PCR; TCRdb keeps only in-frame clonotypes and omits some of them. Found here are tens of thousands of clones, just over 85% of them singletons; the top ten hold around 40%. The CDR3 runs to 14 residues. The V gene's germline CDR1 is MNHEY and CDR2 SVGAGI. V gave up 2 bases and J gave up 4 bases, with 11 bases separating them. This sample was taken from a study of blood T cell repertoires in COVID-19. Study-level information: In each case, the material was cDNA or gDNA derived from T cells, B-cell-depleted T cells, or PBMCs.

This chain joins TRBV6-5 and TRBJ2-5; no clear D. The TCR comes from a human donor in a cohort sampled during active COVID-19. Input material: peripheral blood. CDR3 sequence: CASSYEKEAETQYF. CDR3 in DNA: TGTGCCAGCAGTTACGAAAAAGAGGCAGAGACCCAGTACTTC.